One sample yielded the 25 T cell receptor beta chains listed below, sequenced in a study of blood T cell repertoires in COVID-19. Some clones are missing from TCRdb's copy, which holds only in-frame ones; the method was immunoSEQ multiplex PCR. The sample lists some 99,000 clones; about 78% were seen once. Sequencing input: peripheral blood. The receptor set was obtained from a human donor in a cohort sampled during active or convalescent COVID-19.

This chain links TRBV7-2 with TRBJ2-5; the match to TRBD2 covers 9 bases. There are 16 residues in the CDR3. Trimming at V came to 0 bases and at J to 5 bases, leaving 7 bases not matched to a gene. Germline V gene sequence: CDR1 SGHTA, CDR2 FQGNSA. This chain's CDR3 is CASSLAGSGGWETQYF. The CDR3 DNA reads as TGTGCCAGCAGCTTAGCGGGTAGCGGGGGTTGGGAGACCCAGTACTTC.

The V and J genes are TRBV7-6 and TRBJ2-2, with 7 bases lining up with TRBD1. CDR3 length equals 15 residues. The V gene end was trimmed by 2 bases and the J gene end by 5 bases; junction bases not matched to a gene: 5. Germline-derived CDR1 and CDR2 are SGHVS and FNYEAQ. The DNA for the CDR3 is TGTGCCAGCAGCTTATTTCCAGGGGGTACCGGGGAGCTGTTTTTT. Protein product: CASSLFPGGTGELFF.

The rearrangement links TRBV7-2 to TRBJ2-4; the D gene is possibly TRBD1 (5 bases). This CDR3 is 14 amino acids long. V lost 2 bases, J lost 5 bases, and 10 bases lay in between. Germline CDR1 and CDR2: SGHTA and FQGNSA. For the CDR3, the DNA is TGTGCCAGCAGCTTATTGGGGCTACAAAACATTCAGTACTTC. It is translated as CASSLLGLQNIQYF.

The chain links TRBV11-3 to TRBJ2-3, with D possibly TRBD1 on 5 matching bases. V gave up 1 base and J gave up 3 bases, with 11 bases separating them. CDR3 size: 15 residues. Germline V gives CDR1 SGHNT, CDR2 YENEEA. The chain's CDR3 is CASSLGGRPTDTQYF. The CDR3 region has the DNA TGTGCCAGCAGCTTAGGGGGCAGACCAACAGATACGCAGTATTTT.

The chain uses TRBV9 and TRBJ1-6; perhaps TRBD1 as D (5 bases). Trimming removed 0 bases from V and 7 bases from J, with 14 bases in between. Germline V gives CDR1 SGDLS, CDR2 YYNGEE. The CDR3 length is 16 residues. CDR3 residues: CASSVDPQGSNSPLHF. CDR3 sequence (DNA): TGTGCCAGCAGCGTAGATCCTCAGGGATCAAATTCACCCCTCCACTTT.

The chain combines TRBV28 with TRBJ1-5; the match to TRBD1 covers 7 bases. Germline-derived CDR1 and CDR2 are MDHEN and SYDVKM. The CDR3 length is 16 residues. Unmatched junction bases numbered 11, after V lost 9 bases and J lost 0 bases. The CDR3 here is CASAGQLIYSNQPQHF. CDR3 nucleotides: TGTGCCAGTGCGGGACAGCTAATCTATAGCAATCAGCCCCAGCATTTT.

The chain carries TRBV5-5 and TRBJ2-5, with a tentative D call TRBD2 (7 bases). Germline V gives CDR1 SGHKS, CDR2 YYEKEE (reference sequence). The ends were cut back, 6 bases at V and 5 bases at J, with 17 bases in the middle. The CDR3 runs to 14 residues. The CDR3 DNA sequence: TGTGCCAGCAACCCCGGGGGGCTTGGGGAGACCCAGTACTTC. As protein: CASNPGGLGETQYF.

This clone is a singleton in its sample. CDR3: CASSLEDRVYEQYF. For the CDR3, the DNA is TGCGCCAGCAGCTTGGAGGACAGGGTATACGAGCAGTACTTC. The chain employs TRBV5-1 and TRBJ2-7, with TRBD1 matching over 8 bases. V shed 0 bases and J 4 bases; nucleotides not matched to a gene: 3. CDR1 and CDR2 (germline): SGHRS, YFSETQ. CDR3 length: 14 amino acids.

The chain couples TRBV4-1 to TRBJ1-4; weak D call: TRBD1 (5 bases). This CDR3 region has 15 residues. Trimming took 2 bases from V and 5 from J, leaving 12 bases between them. Per the germline V gene, CDR1 is MGHRA and CDR2 is YSYEKL. The CDR3: CASSQQGLGNEKLFF. The CDR3 coding sequence is TGCGCCAGCAGCCAACAGGGTCTAGGCAATGAAAAACTGTTTTTT.

This chain connects TRBV19 to TRBJ1-3; 7 nucleotides agree with TRBD1. The CDR3 is 17 residues long. With V trimmed by 5 bases and J by 0 bases, 10 bases remained unmatched. CDR1 and CDR2 (germline): LNHDA, SQIVND (reference sequence). The CDR3 is CASSARQGTGSGNTIYF. The CDR3 DNA is TGTGCCAGTAGTGCCCGACAGGGAACGGGCTCTGGAAACACCATATATTTT.

J is TRBJ2-1 and V is TRBV21-1; the D call of TRBD2 is as the table states it, not checked on the DNA. TRBV21-1 has pseudogene status. The CDR3 length is 11 residues. CDR3 bases: TGTGCCAGCAAGACTAGCGCTGAGCAGTTCTTC. It specifies CASKTSAEQFF.

The CDR3 sequence is CASRTTGESSPLHF. The CDR3 DNA is TGCGCCAGCAGGACGACAGGGGAGTCCTCACCCCTCCACTTT. J is TRBJ1-6 and V is TRBV4-1; 8 bases line up with TRBD1. The V gene's germline CDR1 is MGHRA and CDR2 YSYEKL. The junction had 8 bases not matched to a gene; V was cut back by 6 bases and J by 10 bases. The CDR3 is 14 residues long.

The chain recombines TRBV20-1 with TRBJ2-7, with 7 bases matching TRBD1. V lost 4 bases and J lost 3; bases outside the gene matches: 3. The CDR3 is 12 amino acids. Germline assignment: CDR1 DFQATT and CDR2 SNEGSKA (reference sequence). CDR3 sequence (DNA): TGCAGTGCTAATGACAGGGACTACGAGCAGTACTTC. It encodes CSANDRDYEQYF.

The V call is TRBV18, the J call TRBJ1-5; D might be TRBD1 (5 bases). Germline V lookup: CDR1 KGHSH, CDR2 LQKENI. The CDR3 is made up of 15 amino acids. The ends were cut back, 6 bases at V and 3 bases at J, with 15 bases in the middle. CDR3: CASSRDGRNNQPQHF. The CDR3 region has the DNA TGTGCCAGCTCGCGGGACGGAAGAAACAATCAGCCCCAGCATTTT. Looking up the rest from reference TRBV18 and TRBJ1-5 gives the full variable domain: NAGVMQNPRHLVRRRGQEARLRCSPMKGHSHVYWYRQLPEEGLKFMVYLQKENIIDESGMPKERFSAEFPKEGPSILRIQQVVRGDSAAYFCASSRDGRNNQPQHFGDGTRLSIL.

V gene TRBV2 combines with J gene TRBJ1-6, with D hard to call. Germline CDR1 is SNHLY and CDR2 is FYNNEI. The V gene lost 3 bases and the J gene lost 10 bases, with 19 bases spanning the gap. The CDR3 has 16 amino acids. The CDR3 spells CASSDEYGVADSPLHF. CDR3 DNA sequence: TGTGCCAGCAGTGATGAGTATGGGGTAGCGGACTCACCCCTCCACTTT. Variable domain in full (rest from reference TRBV2 and TRBJ1-6): EPEVTQTPSHQVTQMGQEVILRCVPISNHLYFYWYRQILGQKVEFLVSFYNNEISEKSEIFDDQFSVERPDGSNFTLKIRSTKLEDSAMYFCASSDEYGVADSPLHFGNGTRLTVT.

The chain is built from TRBV11-3 and TRBJ2-5, with D tentatively TRBD1 (6 bases). The CDR3 is 15 amino acids. Germline values: CDR1 SGHNT, CDR2 YENEEA. V lost 1 base to trimming and J lost 1 base, with 10 bases between them. The CDR3 DNA sequence: TGTGCCAGCAGCTTAGGGGGGACACTCCAAGAGACCCAGTACTTC. This translates into CASSLGGTLQETQYF.

V usage is TRBV7-8 and J usage is TRBJ2-3; 7 positions match TRBD1. Germline assignment: CDR1 SGHVS and CDR2 FQNEAQ. V trimming: 4 bases; J trimming: 2 bases; junction bases outside the gene matches: 6. The CDR3 sequence is 15 residues long. The CDR3 sequence is CASSSWTGYTDTQYF. The CDR3 coding sequence is TGTGCCAGCAGCTCCTGGACAGGCTACACAGATACGCAGTATTTT.

This clone appeared a single time. The chain recombines TRBV19 with TRBJ1-5, with D possibly being TRBD1 (6 bases). Trimming stripped 3 bases from V and 6 bases from J, with 18 bases between. The CDR3 is made up of 16 amino acids. Germline CDR1 is LNHDA and CDR2 is SQIVND (reference sequence). The CDR3 DNA is TGTGCCAGTAGTATCAGAGGACAGCTGGGTGCTCAGCCCCAGCATTTT. Amino acid sequence: CASSIRGQLGAQPQHF.

CDR3 protein: CASSPPGRDTQYF. The CDR3 DNA reads as TGTGCCAGCTCACCACCGGGGCGGGATACGCAGTATTTT. The chain carries TRBV18 and TRBJ2-3; tentatively, D is TRBD1 (5 bases). The CDR3 runs to 13 residues. The V end was cut by 0 bases, the J end by 6 bases, with 7 bases between. Per germline, CDR1 KGHSH and CDR2 LQKENI. The full variable domain, in which reference TRBV18 and TRBJ2-3 provide the parts outside the CDR3, is NAGVMQNPRHLVRRRGQEARLRCSPMKGHSHVYWYRQLPEEGLKFMVYLQKENIIDESGMPKERFSAEFPKEGPSILRIQQVVRGDSAAYFCASSPPGRDTQYFGPGTRLTVL.

V usage is TRBV4-3 and J usage is TRBJ1-6, with D perhaps matching TRBD1 (6 bases). V gave up 4 bases and J gave up 13 bases, with 14 bases separating them. This CDR3 is built from 13 residues. From germline, CDR1 is LGHNA and CDR2 YSLEER. The CDR3 here is CASSLVEGDPLHF. DNA of the CDR3: TGCGCCAGCAGCCTCGTCGAGGGGGACCCCCTCCACTTT.

The gene calls are TRBV2 and TRBJ1-6, with unresolved D. Germline lookup yields CDR1 SNHLY and CDR2 FYNNEI. The CDR3 runs to 16 residues. Trimming removed 2 bases from V and 0 bases from J, with 8 bases in between. CDR3 sequence (DNA): TGTGCCAGCAGTGAATACCCGAGCTCCTATAATTCACCCCTCCACTTT. The encoded protein is CASSEYPSSYNSPLHF.

The chain combines TRBV7-9 with TRBJ2-1, with 10 nucleotides matching TRBD2. The CDR3 length is 17 residues. The germline V gene encodes CDR1 SEHNR and CDR2 FQNEAQ (reference sequence). The J segment lost 2 bases and the V segment lost 1 base, leaving 5 bases of the junction unmatched. CDR3 sequence: CASSLEGSGGPYNEQFF. DNA of the CDR3: TGTGCCAGCAGCTTAGAGGGTAGCGGGGGGCCCTACAATGAGCAGTTCTTC.

CDR3 loop: CASSVGDIYNSPLHF. The CDR3 nucleotides are TGTGCCAGCAGCGTAGGGGACATCTATAATTCACCCCTCCACTTT. The chain links TRBV9 to TRBJ1-6, with a possible D match to TRBD1 (6 bases). Trimming stripped 0 bases from V and 3 bases from J, with 7 bases between. The V gene's germline CDR1 is SGDLS and CDR2 YYNGEE. This CDR3 region has 15 residues.

The gene calls are TRBV13 and TRBJ2-3; TRBD1 matches at 7 bases. With 5 bases clipped from V and 0 bases from J, the junction kept 11 bases outside the gene matches. The germline gives CDR1 PRHDT, CDR2 FYEKMQ (reference sequence). This CDR3 comprises 17 residues. CDR3 sequence reads: CASSQGTVKFSTDTQYF. In DNA, the CDR3 is TGTGCCAGCAGCCAGGGGACAGTAAAATTTAGCACAGATACGCAGTATTTT.

The chain is built from TRBV10-3 and TRBJ2-2; the D gene could be TRBD1 or TRBD2 (9 bases each). The germline V gene has CDR1 ENHRY and CDR2 SYGVKD. There are 18 residues in the CDR3. The ends were cut back, 5 bases at V and 5 bases at J, with 24 bases in the middle. CDR3 amino acids: CAISKTGGAGGKTGELFF. The CDR3 coding sequence is TGTGCCATCAGTAAAACAGGGGGCGCGGGGGGGAAGACCGGGGAGCTGTTTTTT.